These T cell receptor beta chains were read from a single sample in a study of T cell repertoires in cytomegalovirus infection. No cognate antigen is known for these TCRs. Via MiXCR, TCRdb re-called the reads, giving one row per CDR3 protein. The sample holds 700,000 to 900,000 distinct CDR3 sequences, around 29% seen once. The input for sequencing was cultured CD8+ T cells from PBMCs, taken from culture after CMV antigen stimulation. The receptors were gathered from a human donor in good health (CMV status not recorded). Some clones in this sample may be carry-over from other donors' samples. Both conserved end residues are part of each CDR3. The order of the fields is J gene, D gene, V gene, clone size, CDR3 protein, CDR3 DNA. The D gene is left open where the match is weak. Clone size is given for some rows only: seen once, a few or many times, or a class if the clone is expanded.

TRBJ2-7 | . | TRBV2 | . | CASREAAGFLLYEQYF | TGTGCCAGCCGTGAAGCTGCAGGGTTTCTCCTCTACGAGCAGTACTTC
TRBJ2-7 | . | TRBV6-8 | . | CASFPKRFRDPQGYEQYF | TGTGCCAGCTTCCCTAAACGATTCCGGGACCCCCAGGGCTACGAGCAGTACTTC
TRBJ1-4 | . | TRBV6-5 | . | CASSPGPLIGTNEKLFF | TGTGCCAGCAGTCCGGGACCCTTGATCGGAACTAATGAAAAACTGTTTTTT
TRBJ2-3 | TRBD1 | TRBV6-1 | . | CASSEVGTGHTDTQYF | TGTGCCAGCAGTGAAGTCGGGACAGGGCACACAGATACGCAGTATTTT
TRBJ1-1 | . | TRBV7-6 | . | CASSPSDGAFF | TGTGCCAGCAGCCCTAGTGACGGAGCTTTCTTT
TRBJ1-1 | . | TRBV28 | . | CASSQTGLNTEAFF | TGTGCCAGCAGTCAGACAGGATTGAACACTGAAGCTTTCTTT
TRBJ2-3 | . | TRBV7-2 | many | CASSLSRGYAIDTQYF | TGTGCCAGCAGCTTATCCAGGGGTTATGCTATCGATACGCAGTATTTT
TRBJ1-1 | . | TRBV7-9 | . | CASSPPPSGTPVMNTEAFF | TGTGCCAGCAGCCCTCCACCCTCCGGGACACCTGTCATGAACACTGAAGCTTTCTTT
TRBJ1-2 | . | TRBV11-2 | few | CASSLDAGGGYTF | TGTGCCAGCAGCTTAGATGCTGGGGGTGGCTACACCTTC
TRBJ2-2 | . | TRBV11-2 | . | CASRGSGTGPNTGELFF | TGTGCCAGCAGGGGGTCCGGTACAGGGCCGAACACCGGGGAGCTGTTTTTT
TRBJ2-5 | . | TRBV12-3/TRBV12-4 | . | CASSRDGAETQYF | TGTGCCAGCAGCCGGGACGGAGCGGAGACCCAGTACTTC
TRBJ2-5 | . | TRBV7-9 | many | CASSPVGRQETQYF | TGTGCCAGCAGCCCGGTAGGCCGCCAAGAGACCCAGTACTTC
TRBJ2-1 | . | TRBV6-4 | . | CASSRQGGVDEQFF | TGTGCCAGCAGTCGGCAGGGGGGGGTCGATGAGCAGTTCTTC
TRBJ1-2 | . | TRBV27 | . | CASSLYYTDGYTF | TGTGCCAGCAGTTTATATTATACAGATGGCTACACCTTC
TRBJ1-1 | . | TRBV5-1 | few | CASSLGQGLGRNTEAFF | TGCGCCAGCAGCTTGGGTCAGGGGTTGGGAAGGAACACTGAAGCTTTCTTT
TRBJ1-1 | . | TRBV6-1 | few | CAIEKEGRTAFF | TGTGCCATTGAGAAGGAGGGGCGCACGGCTTTCTTT